The 23 T cell receptor beta chains below were found in one sample sequenced in a study of blood T cell repertoires in COVID-19 (dated by TCRdb to the early 2020s). The library was generated by the immunoSEQ multiplex PCR assay. Entries here come from immuneACCESS through TCRdb and include only in-frame sequences with V and J called. Some clones fail to appear in such tables; in the studies checked, an unresolved V gene covers under half of the shortfall, and the cause of the remainder is unknown. In this sample the table shows around 480,000 clones, approximately 88% of which occur a single time. The ten largest clonotypes hold 10% to 15% of the sample. Sequencing was done on a sample of peripheral blood. Receptors were obtained from a woman between 45 and 60 years old with COVID-19, enrolled during active disease.

Only a few counts were recorded for this clone. The rearrangement links TRBV6-2 or TRBV6-3 to TRBJ2-1; tentative D call: TRBD2 (5 bases). Trimming took off 0 bases at V and 5 bases at J, with 8 bases between the two ends. The CDR3 is 14 amino acids. Germline lookup yields CDR1 MNHEY and CDR2 SVGEGT. Written as DNA, the CDR3 is TGTGCCAGCAGTTACTCGACTATAGACAATGAGCAGTTCTTC. It codes for CASSYSTIDNEQFF.

The chain links TRBV13 to TRBJ2-1; a weak D match, TRBD1 (6 bases). Germline loops: CDR1 PRHDT, CDR2 FYEKMQ (reference sequence). CDR3 length: 13 amino acids. V was shortened by 0 bases and J by 10 bases, with 10 bases between the two germline ends. The CDR3 loop reads CASSLGLQGEQFF. In nucleotides, the CDR3 is TGTGCCAGCAGCTTAGGCCTACAGGGCGAGCAGTTCTTC.

The rearrangement uses TRBV18 and TRBJ2-7; 8 bases align to TRBD1. J lost 2 bases, V lost 3 bases, and 6 bases had no gene match. Germline CDR1 is KGHSH and CDR2 is LQKENI. This CDR3 spans 15 amino acids. CDR3 bases: TGTGCCAGCTCACCGTCCGGGACAGGCCCCTACGAGCAGTACTTC. Amino acid sequence: CASSPSGTGPYEQYF.

The chain joins TRBV28 to TRBJ1-4; 9 bases map to TRBD1. Looked up from germline, CDR1 is MDHEN and CDR2 is SYDVKM. This CDR3 has 15 amino acids. Trimming at V came to 2 bases and at J to 6 bases, leaving 4 bases not matched to a gene. DNA for the CDR3: TGTGCCAGCAGTTTAATGGGACAGGGATATGAAAAACTGTTTTTT. It codes for CASSLMGQGYEKLFF.

This rearrangement joins TRBV7-6 to TRBJ2-7; D is possibly TRBD2 (5 bases). Trimming cost V 5 bases and J 4 bases, with 12 bases left between them. This CDR3 comprises 13 residues. Germline V gives CDR1 SGHVS, CDR2 FNYEAQ. CDR3 coding DNA: TGTGCCAGCAGCCCTAGACCGGGATACGAGCAGTACTTC. This translates into CASSPRPGYEQYF.

The chain has TRBV11-2 and TRBJ2-1; D gene uncertain. Germline V gene data show CDR1 as SGHAT and CDR2 as FQNNGV. Trimming took off 1 base at V and 10 bases at J, with 14 bases between the two ends. The length of the CDR3 is 14 residues. The CDR3 DNA is TGTGCCAGCAGCTTAGGTAATAGGCTAGGAGAGCAGTTCTTC. It encodes CASSLGNRLGEQFF.

The chain couples TRBV18 to TRBJ1-1, with D unresolved. The germline V gene has CDR1 KGHSH and CDR2 LQKENI. The V gene lost 0 bases and the J gene lost 8 bases, with 7 bases spanning the gap. The CDR3 contains 12 residues. As DNA, the CDR3 is TGTGCCAGCTCACCACCGACCAGGGAAGCTTTCTTT. Translating gives CASSPPTREAFF.

The V call is TRBV5-1, the J call TRBJ1-1; TRBD1 agrees at 8 bases. V shed 4 bases, J shed 5 bases, and the junction held 10 bases outside the gene matches. The CDR3 totals 15 residues. Germline assignment: CDR1 SGHRS and CDR2 YFSETQ. The CDR3 DNA is TGCGCCAGCAGCCCGGAGGTAGGACAGGGTACTGAAGCTTTCTTT. Its protein is CASSPEVGQGTEAFF.

The chain uses TRBV5-1 and TRBJ2-1; D possibly corresponds to TRBD1 (6 bases). The V end lost 4 bases, the J end lost 5 bases, and 16 bases lay between the germline ends. This CDR3 spans 15 amino acids. Germline CDR1 and CDR2: SGHRS and YFSETQ. The DNA for the CDR3 is TGCGCCAGCAGCCCGGGGTGGACAGCTAACAATGAGCAGTTCTTC. As protein: CASSPGWTANNEQFF.

V gene TRBV9 combines with J gene TRBJ2-5, with 7 bases identical to TRBD1. The CDR3 spans 16 residues. V trimming: 4 bases; J trimming: 2 bases; junction bases outside the gene matches: 11. Per germline, CDR1 SGDLS and CDR2 YYNGEE. CDR3 sequence reads: CASSPLEGQHQETQYF. Written as DNA, the CDR3 is TGTGCCAGCAGCCCACTAGAGGGACAGCATCAAGAGACCCAGTACTTC.

This sequence joins TRBV28 and TRBJ2-4, with a possible D match to TRBD1 (5 bases). The CDR3 runs 13 residues. V dropped 6 bases and J dropped 0 bases, with 6 bases sitting between them. The germline gives CDR1 MDHEN, CDR2 SYDVKM. The CDR3 DNA sequence: TGTGCCAGCAGAGGGGAAGCCAAAAACATTCAGTACTTC. The encoded protein is CASRGEAKNIQYF. Full variable domain (remainder filled in from reference TRBV28 and TRBJ2-4): DVKVTQSSRYLVKRTGEKVFLECVQDMDHENMFWYRQDPGLGLRLIYFSYDVKMKEKGDIPEGYSVSREKKERFSLILESASTNQTSMYLCASRGEAKNIQYFGAGTRLSVL.

This clone was counted once. DNA for the CDR3: TGTGCCAGCAGTTTAGGCGGGACGGCCTCCTACGAGCAGTACTTC. It codes for CASSLGGTASYEQYF. This sequence joins TRBV27 and TRBJ2-7; a possible D gene is TRBD2 (6 bases). The CDR3 is 15 residues long. The germline V gene encodes CDR1 MNHEY and CDR2 SMNVEV (reference sequence). V was shortened by 2 bases and J by 0 bases, with 11 bases between the two germline ends.

V and J are TRBV7-6 and TRBJ2-7; 8 nucleotides line up with TRBD1. The V and J ends lost 3 bases and 5 bases, in that order; junction bases with no gene match: 3. The germline gives CDR1 SGHVS, CDR2 FNYEAQ. CDR3 length: 13 amino acids. CDR3 sequence reads: CASSLSRGHEQYF. The CDR3 DNA reads TGTGCCAGCAGCTTGAGCAGGGGGCACGAGCAGTACTTC.

V and J are TRBV27 and TRBJ2-1; D not resolved. CDR3 length equals 13 residues. Trimming left V 6 bases short and J 0 bases short, with 6 bases between. CDR1 is MNHEY and CDR2 is SMNVEV in the germline V gene (reference sequence). CDR3 bases: TGTGCCAGCAGCCGCGCCTCCTACAATGAGCAGTTCTTC. Translated: CASSRASYNEQFF.

V usage is TRBV3-1 (or the pseudogene TRBV3-2) and J usage is TRBJ2-1, with 13 bases matching TRBD2. The CDR3 has 20 residues. Germline V gene lookup returns CDR1 LGHDT and CDR2 YNNKEL (reference sequence). V gave up 1 base and J gave up 4 bases; unmatched junction bases: 13. CDR3 residues: CASSQVGGLAGAFVYNEQFF. CDR3 bases: TGTGCCAGCAGCCAAGTGGGCGGACTAGCGGGGGCTTTTGTGTACAATGAGCAGTTCTTC.

The chain is built from TRBV19 and TRBJ1-1; 7 positions agree with TRBD1. There are 14 residues in the CDR3. The V segment lost 7 bases and the J segment 1 base; nucleotides outside the gene matches: 6. In germline, CDR1 is LNHDA, CDR2 SQIVND (reference sequence). This CDR3 is CASTLQGPNTEAFF. The CDR3 nucleotides are TGTGCCAGTACCTTACAGGGGCCGAACACTGAAGCTTTCTTT.

The chain is built from TRBV29-1 and TRBJ1-1, with TRBD1 matching over 7 bases. This CDR3 comprises 13 residues. Germline V lookup: CDR1 SQVTM, CDR2 ANQGSEA. For the CDR3, the DNA is TGCAGTACCACAGGGGCAATGAACACTGAAGCTTTCTTT. This encodes CSTTGAMNTEAFF. The full variable domain, its missing parts supplied by reference TRBV29-1 and TRBJ1-1, is SAVISQKPSRDICQRGTSLTIQCQVDSQVTMMFWYRQQPGQSLTLIATANQGSEATYESGFVIDKFPISRPNLTFSTLTVSNMSPEDSSIYLCSTTGAMNTEAFFGQGTRLTVV.

This chain links TRBV6-5 with TRBJ1-1; D is uncertain. Germline V gene lookup returns CDR1 MNHEY and CDR2 SVGAGI. The CDR3 consists of 13 residues. V was clipped by 7 bases and J by 0 bases, with 9 bases between them. CDR3: CASKKPMNTEAFF. CDR3 sequence (DNA): TGTGCCAGCAAAAAGCCCATGAACACTGAAGCTTTCTTT.

The V and J genes are TRBV28 and TRBJ1-5; D might be TRBD1 (5 bases). CDR1 and CDR2 from the germline V gene are MDHEN and SYDVKM. V lost 11 bases to trimming and J lost 6 bases, with 17 bases between them. The CDR3 is 13 residues long. This chain's CDR3 is CACSGEEGQPQHF. In DNA, the CDR3 is TGTGCCTGCTCGGGGGAGGAGGGTCAGCCCCAGCATTTT.

This chain joins TRBV3-1 (or the pseudogene TRBV3-2) and TRBJ1-2, with a tentative D call TRBD1 (5 bases). Germline CDR1 reads LGHDT; CDR2 reads YNNKEL (reference sequence). V was cut by 1 base and J by 7 bases, with 10 bases left in between. This CDR3 is built from 13 residues. Here the CDR3 DNA reads TGTGCCAGCAGCCAAGTCCAGGGAAGTGGCTACACCTTC. Its protein product is CASSQVQGSGYTF.

The chain has TRBV24-1 and TRBJ2-1, with D possibly being TRBD2 (7 bases). This CDR3 is built from 14 residues. V dropped 6 bases and J dropped 6 bases, with 14 bases sitting between them. In germline, CDR1 is KGHDR, CDR2 SFDVKD. The CDR3 is CATSPGGGANEQFF. The CDR3 nucleotides read TGTGCCACCAGTCCGGGGGGCGGAGCCAATGAGCAGTTCTTC.

The chain carries TRBV5-1 and TRBJ1-5; 9 bases align to TRBD1. With 4 bases clipped from V and 6 bases from J, the junction kept 5 bases outside the gene matches. Germline CDR1 and CDR2: SGHRS and YFSETQ. This CDR3 region has 14 residues. The CDR3 here is CASSKLTGGQPQHF. In DNA form, the CDR3 reads TGCGCCAGCAGCAAACTGACAGGGGGTCAGCCCCAGCATTTT.

On this clone: A junction end diverges from the germline sequence, so it may reflect a read error. The rearrangement links TRBV11-2 to TRBJ1-4; 7 positions match TRBD1. Germline V gene sequence: CDR1 SGHAT, CDR2 FQNNGV. The CDR3 runs to 14 residues. The CDR3 DNA follows: TGTGCCAGCAGTTTAGGGGGCTTTAATGAAAAACTGTTTTTT. Its protein is CASSLGGFNEKLFF.